Below, 24 T cell receptor beta chains from the same sample are listed, as sequenced in a study of neurological immune-mediated disorders. TCRdb called the 5' RACE reads again in MiXCR, with one record for every CDR3 protein. The sample records tens of thousands of distinct CDR3 sequences, roughly 9% being singletons. The material sequenced was PBMCs. The receptor set was obtained from a man in his fifties or sixties in good health.

This clonotype was recorded many times. This sequence joins TRBV4-1 and TRBJ2-1; D gene uncertain. V was pared by 3 bases and J by 5 bases, with 8 bases between. CDR3 length: 13 amino acids. CDR1 is MGHRA and CDR2 is YSYEKL in the germline V gene. The CDR3 sequence is CASSQESHNEQFF. For the CDR3, the DNA is TGCGCCAGCAGCCAGGAGAGCCACAATGAGCAGTTCTTC.

The chain has TRBV20-1 and TRBJ1-1; 8 nucleotides match TRBD1. This CDR3 contains 14 residues. Germline-derived CDR1 and CDR2 are DFQATT and SNEGSKA (reference sequence). The J segment lost 4 bases and the V segment lost 4 bases, leaving 8 bases of the junction unmatched. The CDR3 loop is CSATVGTGGTEAFF. CDR3 nucleotide sequence: TGCAGTGCTACGGTTGGGACAGGAGGCACTGAAGCTTTCTTT.

The table lists this clonotype with many counts. The rearrangement joins TRBV5-1 to TRBJ2-1, with D unclear. V was trimmed by 4 bases and J by 4 bases, leaving 9 bases between them. This CDR3 spans 13 amino acids. CDR1 and CDR2 from the germline V gene are SGHRS and YFSETQ. This chain's CDR3 is CASSVGSYNEQFF. DNA of the CDR3: TGCGCCAGCAGCGTGGGCAGTTACAATGAGCAGTTCTTC. Full variable domain (outside the CDR3, taken from reference TRBV5-1 and TRBJ2-1): KAGVTQTPRYLIKTRGQQVTLSCSPISGHRSVSWYQQTPGQGLQFLFEYFSETQRNKGNFPGRFSGRQFSNSRSEMNVSTLELGDSALYLCASSVGSYNEQFFGPGTRLTVL.

There are many counts of this clonotype. This rearrangement joins TRBV5-1 to TRBJ2-7; maybe TRBD2 (5 bases). Germline assignment: CDR1 SGHRS and CDR2 YFSETQ. This CDR3 contains 15 residues. The V and J ends lost 1 base and 3 bases respectively, with 14 bases between them. CDR3 DNA sequence: TGCGCCAGCAGCTTGCTCGGGAACCAGAACTACGAGCAGTACTTC. Amino acids: CASSLLGNQNYEQYF.

This clonotype was detected many times. The rearrangement links TRBV28 to TRBJ2-7, with 7 bases that match TRBD1. This CDR3 region has 12 residues. The V gene's germline CDR1 is MDHEN and CDR2 SYDVKM. The V segment lost 7 bases and the J segment 1 base; nucleotides outside the gene matches: 1. The CDR3 reads CASTDRSYEQYF. The CDR3 DNA is TGTGCCAGCACGGACAGGTCCTACGAGCAGTACTTC.

The chain employs TRBV25-1 and TRBJ2-7, with D possibly matching TRBD1 (5 bases). This CDR3 region has 19 residues. V dropped 2 bases and J dropped 2 bases, with 25 bases sitting between them. The germline CDR1 and CDR2 sequences are MGHDK and SYGVNS. The CDR3 loop is CASSEQALGSRGIPYEQYF. CDR3 nucleotides: TGTGCCAGCAGTGAACAAGCCCTCGGTAGTAGGGGCATTCCCTACGAGCAGTACTTC.

This clonotype was counted many times. At one boundary the junction diverges from the germline segment, which might be a read error. The chain employs TRBV28 and TRBJ2-1, with D unclear. CDR3 length: 13 residues. Germline values: CDR1 MDHEN, CDR2 SYDVKM. CDR3 coding DNA: TGTGCCAGCAGCTTATCCCTTGACAATGAGCAGTTCTTC. Its translation: CASSLSLDNEQFF.

This clonotype occurred many times. This chain connects TRBV4-2 to TRBJ2-7; 8 bases align to TRBD1. CDR3 size: 15 residues. Per the germline V gene, CDR1 is LGHNA and CDR2 is YNFKEQ. J gave up 7 bases and V 2 bases, and 10 bases lay outside the gene matches. The CDR3 loop reads CASSQFQGALGEQYF. The CDR3, as DNA: TGTGCCAGCAGCCAATTCCAGGGGGCTCTGGGGGAGCAGTACTTC.

The table lists this clonotype with many counts. The gene calls are TRBV28 and TRBJ2-7; possible D gene TRBD2, 6 bases. V dropped 5 bases and J dropped 3 bases, with 8 bases sitting between them. CDR1 is MDHEN, CDR2 SYDVKM, per germline. The CDR3 totals 12 residues. CDR3 nucleotides: TGTGCCAGCAGTGAGACTAGCTACGAGCAGTACTTC. It yields the protein CASSETSYEQYF.

This rearrangement joins TRBV28 to TRBJ2-7, with TRBD2 identical over 7 bases. The V gene end was trimmed by 5 bases and the J gene end by 0 bases; junction bases not matched to a gene: 7. In germline, CDR1 is MDHEN, CDR2 SYDVKM. This CDR3 is built from 15 residues. The CDR3 here is CASSTSSGNSYEQYF. The CDR3 region has the DNA TGTGCCAGCAGTACCTCCAGCGGGAACTCCTACGAGCAGTACTTC. The full variable domain, its missing parts supplied by reference TRBV28 and TRBJ2-7, is DVKVTQSSRYLVKRTGEKVFLECVQDMDHENMFWYRQDPGLGLRLIYFSYDVKMKEKGDIPEGYSVSREKKERFSLILESASTNQTSMYLCASSTSSGNSYEQYFGPGTRLTVT.

Comment on this clonotype: A much larger clone differs by one base, so this may be a read error. The chain uses TRBV5-1 and TRBJ2-7, with TRBD1 matching over 9 bases. J was trimmed by 4 bases and V by 10 bases; bases with no gene match: 6. Germline assignment: CDR1 SGHRS and CDR2 YFSETQ. This CDR3 contains 12 residues. The CDR3 DNA reads as TGCGCCTCCGCGGGACAGGGTTACGAGCAGTACTTC. Translating gives CASAGQGYEQYF. The variable domain in full, completed from reference TRBV5-1 and TRBJ2-7, reads KAGVTQTPRYLIKTRGQQVTLSCSPISGHRSVSWYQQTPGQGLQFLFEYFSETQRNKGNFPGRFSGRQFSNSRSEMNVSTLELGDSALYLCASAGQGYEQYFGPGTRLTVT.

The genes are TRBV7-9 and TRBJ1-2, with D unclear. The V end was cut by 1 base, the J end by 7 bases, with 16 bases between. The CDR3 has 15 amino acids. CDR1 and CDR2 from the germline V gene are SEHNR and FQNEAQ (reference sequence). CDR3 loop: CASSLGPPQTTGYTF. The CDR3 region has the DNA TGTGCCAGCAGCTTAGGCCCTCCTCAGACAACTGGCTACACCTTC.

This clonotype has ten or more counts. The V gene is TRBV6-5, the J gene TRBJ2-3; D call uncertain. CDR1 is MNHEY and CDR2 is SVGAGI in the germline V gene. The CDR3 is 15 residues long. V lost 0 bases and J 0 bases, leaving 7 bases between the germline ends. The CDR3 loop is CASSYSQTSTDTQYF. DNA for the CDR3: TGTGCCAGCAGTTACTCCCAGACTAGCACAGATACGCAGTATTTT.

This clonotype was observed at least ten times. V gene TRBV3-1 combines with J gene TRBJ2-3, with 12 nucleotides matching TRBD2. The junction had 2 bases not matched to a gene; V was cut back by 4 bases and J by 0 bases. Germline V gives CDR1 LGHDT, CDR2 YNNKEL (reference sequence). The CDR3 consists of 16 residues. The CDR3: CASSPGTSGSTDTQYF. CDR3 DNA: TGTGCCAGCAGCCCGGGGACTAGCGGGAGCACAGATACGCAGTATTTT.

This clonotype was detected many times. The chain carries TRBV6-5 and TRBJ2-7; D is undetermined. Trimming stripped 4 bases from V and 2 bases from J, with 9 bases between. Germline V gene sequence: CDR1 MNHEY, CDR2 SVGAGI. The CDR3 covers 13 residues. CDR3 DNA sequence: TGTGCCAGCAGTTCGGAATACCCCTACGAGCAGTACTTC. It is translated as CASSSEYPYEQYF.

This clonotype has at least ten counts. This chain links TRBV5-1 with TRBJ2-7, with TRBD2 identical over 7 bases. This CDR3 comprises 15 residues. Germline CDR1 reads SGHRS; CDR2 reads YFSETQ. V trimming: 4 bases; J trimming: 4 bases; junction bases outside the gene matches: 11. The CDR3 nucleotides read TGCGCCAGCAGCCTTGAGGCGGGAGAAGAATACGAGCAGTACTTC. Residues: CASSLEAGEEYEQYF.

This clonotype came up many times. The chain links TRBV9 to TRBJ1-4; 8 nucleotides agree with TRBD1. Germline V gene lookup returns CDR1 SGDLS and CDR2 YYNGEE. The trim removed 0 bases at V and 4 bases at J, leaving 8 bases unmatched. The CDR3 spans 17 residues. The CDR3: CASSVGAAGQVNEKLFF. The CDR3 bases are TGTGCCAGCAGCGTAGGAGCCGCGGGACAGGTTAATGAAAAACTGTTTTTT.

This clonotype was recorded at least ten times. This chain joins TRBV18 and TRBJ1-5; 12 nucleotides align to TRBD1. Germline V gene data show CDR1 as KGHSH and CDR2 as LQKENI. V shed 5 bases and J 5 bases; nucleotides not matched to a gene: 4. This CDR3 contains 15 residues. This CDR3 reads CASSSGTGGDQPQHF. CDR3 coding DNA: TGTGCCAGCTCATCTGGGACAGGGGGCGATCAGCCCCAGCATTTT. The whole variable domain, remainder taken from reference TRBV18 and TRBJ1-5, is NAGVMQNPRHLVRRRGQEARLRCSPMKGHSHVYWYRQLPEEGLKFMVYLQKENIIDESGMPKERFSAEFPKEGPSILRIQQVVRGDSAAYFCASSSGTGGDQPQHFGDGTRLSIL.

The chain couples TRBV20-1 to TRBJ2-2; 10 positions match TRBD2. Losses at the gene ends were 5 bases for V and 3 bases for J; bases not matched to a gene: 18. CDR1 is DFQATT and CDR2 is SNEGSKA in the germline V gene (reference sequence). The CDR3 totals 19 residues. The DNA of the CDR3 is TGCAGTGCTCAATCCCCGGGACAAGCGGGGGGGCGTGACACCGGGGAGCTGTTTTTT. It translates to CSAQSPGQAGGRDTGELFF.

This clonotype was counted ten times or more. The chain uses TRBV5-1 and TRBJ2-6, with 9 bases that match TRBD1. The junction had 9 bases not matched to a gene; V was cut back by 8 bases and J by 0 bases. CDR1 is SGHRS and CDR2 is YFSETQ in the germline V gene. The CDR3 covers 17 residues. The CDR3 spells CASSRDRAPSGANVLTF. Written as DNA, the CDR3 is TGCGCCAGTTCCCGGGACAGGGCTCCCTCTGGGGCCAACGTCCTGACTTTC.

The chain has TRBV6-2 or TRBV6-3 and TRBJ2-4; 8 bases are shared with TRBD2. The germline gives CDR1 MNHEY, CDR2 SVGEGT. The CDR3 is 18 amino acids. The V gene end was trimmed by 3 bases and the J gene end by 0 bases; junction bases not matched to a gene: 10. The CDR3: CASSYTSGTRLAKNIQYF. The CDR3 bases are TGTGCCAGCAGTTATACTAGCGGAACTAGGCTAGCCAAAAACATTCAGTACTTC.

This clonotype was observed a few times. The chain links TRBV7-2 to TRBJ2-7; the match to TRBD1 covers 9 bases. The DNA end is more similar to TRBJ2-1, so the J call may be wrong. Germline V gives CDR1 SGHTA, CDR2 FQGNSA. CDR3 size: 13 residues. This chain's CDR3 is CASSAGQGKVQFF. The CDR3 DNA follows: TGTGCCAGCAGCGCGGGACAGGGTAAGGTACAGTTCTTC.

This clonotype was seen many times. The chain couples TRBV10-3 to TRBJ2-3; D uncertain. V dropped 4 bases and J dropped 1 base, with 12 bases sitting between them. This CDR3 contains 15 residues. Germline V gives CDR1 ENHRY, CDR2 SYGVKD. The CDR3 DNA is TGTGCCATCAGTGTTTACTCCCCGGGCACAGATACGCAGTATTTT. The encoded protein is CAISVYSPGTDTQYF.

This clonotype was picked up many times. The chain recombines TRBV27 with TRBJ2-3; D gene uncertain. The CDR3 is 16 amino acids. V was trimmed by 3 bases and J by 1 base, leaving 14 bases between them. The germline V gene encodes CDR1 MNHEY and CDR2 SMNVEV (reference sequence). This CDR3 is CASSFQTIGGTDTQYF. The CDR3 region has the DNA TGTGCCAGCAGTTTCCAAACTATAGGTGGCACAGATACGCAGTATTTT.